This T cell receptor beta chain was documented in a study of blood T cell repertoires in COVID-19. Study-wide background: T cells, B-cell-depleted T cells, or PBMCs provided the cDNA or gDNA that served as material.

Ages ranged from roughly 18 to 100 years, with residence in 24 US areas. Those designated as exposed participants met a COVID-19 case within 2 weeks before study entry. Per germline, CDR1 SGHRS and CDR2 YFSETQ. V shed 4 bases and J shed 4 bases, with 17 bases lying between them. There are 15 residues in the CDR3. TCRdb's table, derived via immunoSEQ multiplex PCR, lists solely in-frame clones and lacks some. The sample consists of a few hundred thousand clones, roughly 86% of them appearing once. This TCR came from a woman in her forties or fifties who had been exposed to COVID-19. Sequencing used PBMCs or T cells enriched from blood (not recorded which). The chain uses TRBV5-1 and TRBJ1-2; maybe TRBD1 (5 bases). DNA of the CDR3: TGCGCCAGCAGCCCTGGCGGGGGGGGTGCCTATGGCTACACCTTC. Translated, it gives CASSPGGGGAYGYTF.